The T cell receptor (beta chain) described here comes from a study of regulatory T cells in long-lasting Graves disease (dated by TCRdb to about 2021). Background on the whole study: To count as having persistent Graves' disease, a patient had to have received antithyroid drug treatment for over 5 years with TSH receptor autoantibodies remaining persistently positive. The study took place in China and was registered as a clinical trial. On average, persistent Graves' disease patients in the clinical cohort had been on antithyroid drugs for approximately ten years. TCR sequencing covered 13 persistent and 20 or so newly diagnosed Graves' disease patients, around 35 samples in total. Persistent Graves' disease patients were compared with newly diagnosed Graves' disease patients by peripheral blood TCR sequencing and RNA sequencing. The paper as a whole reports these results and caveats: The study examined only peripheral blood because the primary lesion, thyroid tissue, could not be accessed. The authors noted that the small sample size was a limitation that may lower accuracy. TRBV28, TRBJ1-2 and TRBJ2-5 were preferentially used in persistent disease, while TRBV20-1 and TRBJ2-1 were favored in newly diagnosed disease. Compared with newly diagnosed patients, patients with persistent Graves' disease had lower TCR Shannon entropy and fewer highly expanded clones, which suggests clonal expansion. Sequencing and analysis were limited to the TCR beta chain. Persistent patients shared more public clonotypes among themselves (around 3,000) than newly diagnosed patients did (over 900).

The library relied on multiplex PCR. Instrument on record: Illumina HiSeq 4000. TCR beta libraries were built with iRepertoire HTBI primers and Arm-PCR amplification of CDR3 regions. Before sequencing, the PCR products underwent gel purification. As for the authors' bioinformatics: Gene usage analysis of CDR3 amino acid clonotypes used the 60 to 75 TRBV and 14 to 15 TRBJ segments found across samples. Filtered high-quality paired reads were merged into contigs using COPE and FqMerger. BLAST was used to align contigs to the IMGT TRBV, TRBD and TRBJ reference genes, and CDR3 was defined following IMGT. Highly expanded clones were defined as clonotypes with a frequency above 0.1%. Repertoire diversity was measured by Shannon entropy, and V-J evenness by the Gini coefficient. Clonotypes shared by more than one individual were considered public. The public reads were reanalyzed by TCRdb: fastp trimming at Q25, MiXCR alignment, in-frame beta chains only. Entries are consolidated by CDR3 protein sequence, retaining the most common genes and DNA. Clone size and V and J calls follow TCRdb, not the original study. This sample lists roughly 400,000 distinct CDR3 sequences; 20% were detected once. Less than 25% of the sample is in the top ten clones.

The meaning of the sample's time point label: persistent/refractory GD, antithyroid drugs over 5 years with positive TRAb. For both TCR sequencing and RNA sequencing, RNA was extracted from PBMCs using TRIzol. Graves' disease was diagnosed according to American Thyroid Association guidelines. Recruitment of patients was carried out at an endocrinology department in Xi'an, China. Each patient gave 9 to 10 milliliters of peripheral blood, collected in an EDTA anticoagulant tube. Ficoll Paque Plus density gradient separation was used to isolate PBMCs, and no further T cell sorting was done. An Agilent 2100 Bioanalyzer and agarose gel were used to check RNA quality, and a NanoDrop 2000 was used to measure RNA concentration. This clonotype came up many times. Its antigen has not been determined. Base qualities are not provided; no much larger clone lies one nucleotide away. V is cut back by 0 bases and J by 3 bases, with 10 bases in the junction unmatched. The CDR3 numbers 17 residues from cysteine through phenylalanine. CDR3 DNA only is kept here, 51 bases in frame from base 1. Sequences DFQATT (CDR1) and SNEGSKA (CDR2) are obtained from the germline V gene (reference sequence).

The clonotype comes from a female donor with Graves disease. Specimen: peripheral blood mononuclear cells (PBMCs), collected when the disease was refractory, from a patient treated with antithyroid drugs. The rearrangement combines TRBV20-1 with TRBJ2-4; TRBD2 lines up with 8 middle nucleotides. The nucleotides are TGCAGTGCTAGAGATTTGGCGGGGGGCGCAAGCAAAAACATTCAGTACTTC. Its protein product is CSARDLAGGASKNIQYF.